The clone carrying this TCR beta chain has a handful of counts. Its antigen remains unknown. Sample barcodes and UMIs were carried by the TCR alpha and TCR beta cDNA libraries that 5'RACE generated with constant-segment primers. A single record per CDR3 protein comes from TCRdb applying MiXCR to the 5' RACE reads. This table has around 340,000 distinct CDR3 sequences, approximately 15% appearing once. The data are from a study of T-cell memory formation after mild COVID-19. The CDR3 spans 15 residues. Germline V gives CDR1 SGHRS, CDR2 YFSETQ. V lost 0 bases and J lost 5; bases outside the gene matches: 7. Study-wide results and limits: Mainly CM and EM harbored the contracting CD4+ clones; mainly EMRA harbored the CD8+ ones. Memory from before infection featured some responding clones, which suggests cross-reactive memory joined.

What was sequenced was PBMCs or a T cell subset sorted from them (not recorded which). This receptor was obtained from a man between 18 and 29 years old who had mild COVID-19 (a few samples of this study predate the infection). Cell type and time point are not known. The chain joins TRBV5-1 to TRBJ2-5; 7 bases fit TRBD1. The CDR3 nucleotides read TGCGCCAGCAGCTTGGGGCAGGGGGAGTCGGAGACCCAGTACTTC. Amino acid sequence: CASSLGQGESETQYF.